The clone carrying this T cell receptor (beta chain) was recorded many times. For sorted libraries, the input was about 960,000 CD4+ or CD8+ T cells. TCRdb processed the 5' RACE reads anew with MiXCR; each CDR3 protein has one entry. The top ten clones hold roughly 1.9% of a sample with approximately 30,000 distinct CDR3 sequences, approximately 5.3% of them seen once. The CDR3 is made up of 13 amino acids. Germline V gene lookup returns CDR1 KGHSH and CDR2 LQKENI. Trimming shortened V by 0 bases and J by 11 bases, and 11 bases separated the two germline ends. The data are from a study of neurological immune-mediated disorders.

The receptor was derived from a woman aged 45-59 years in good health. This chain links TRBV18 with TRBJ2-4, with D tentatively TRBD1 (5 bases). The sequenced material came from CD4+ T cells from blood. The CDR3 is CASSPPTVLVQYF. CDR3 coding DNA: TGTGCCAGCTCACCACCGACAGTACTGGTTCAGTACTTC.